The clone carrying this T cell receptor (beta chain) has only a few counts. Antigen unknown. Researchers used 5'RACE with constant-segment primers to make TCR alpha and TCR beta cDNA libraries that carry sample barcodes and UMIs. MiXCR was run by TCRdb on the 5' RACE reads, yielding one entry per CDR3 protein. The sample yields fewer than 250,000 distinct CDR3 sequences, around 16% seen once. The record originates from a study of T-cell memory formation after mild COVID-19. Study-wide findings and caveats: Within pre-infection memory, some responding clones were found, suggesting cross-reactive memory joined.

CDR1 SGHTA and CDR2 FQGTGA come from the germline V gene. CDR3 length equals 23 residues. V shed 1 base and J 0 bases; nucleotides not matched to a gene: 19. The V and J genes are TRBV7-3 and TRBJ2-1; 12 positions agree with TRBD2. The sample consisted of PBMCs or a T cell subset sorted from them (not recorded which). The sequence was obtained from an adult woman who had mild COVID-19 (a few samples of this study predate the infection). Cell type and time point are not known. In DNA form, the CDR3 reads TGTGCCAGCAGCTTAATGGGGGGCAAAGGACTAGCGGGATCCCTTTCCTCCTACAATGAGCAGTTCTTC. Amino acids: CASSLMGGKGLAGSLSSYNEQFF.